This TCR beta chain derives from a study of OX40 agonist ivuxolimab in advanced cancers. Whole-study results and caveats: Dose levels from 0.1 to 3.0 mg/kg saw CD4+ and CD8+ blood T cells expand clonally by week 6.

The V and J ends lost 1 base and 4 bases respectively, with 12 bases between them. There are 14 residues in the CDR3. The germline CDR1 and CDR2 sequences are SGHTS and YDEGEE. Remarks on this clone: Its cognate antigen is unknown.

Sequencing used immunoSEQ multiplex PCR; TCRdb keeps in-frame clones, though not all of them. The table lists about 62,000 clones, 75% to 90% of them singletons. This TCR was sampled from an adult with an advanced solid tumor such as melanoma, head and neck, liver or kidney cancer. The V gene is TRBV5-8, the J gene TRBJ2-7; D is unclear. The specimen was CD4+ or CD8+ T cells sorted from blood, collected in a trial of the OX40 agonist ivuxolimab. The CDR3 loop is CASSLLLSPYEQYF. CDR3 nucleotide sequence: TGTGCCAGCAGCTTGCTGCTGAGCCCGTACGAGCAGTACTTC.